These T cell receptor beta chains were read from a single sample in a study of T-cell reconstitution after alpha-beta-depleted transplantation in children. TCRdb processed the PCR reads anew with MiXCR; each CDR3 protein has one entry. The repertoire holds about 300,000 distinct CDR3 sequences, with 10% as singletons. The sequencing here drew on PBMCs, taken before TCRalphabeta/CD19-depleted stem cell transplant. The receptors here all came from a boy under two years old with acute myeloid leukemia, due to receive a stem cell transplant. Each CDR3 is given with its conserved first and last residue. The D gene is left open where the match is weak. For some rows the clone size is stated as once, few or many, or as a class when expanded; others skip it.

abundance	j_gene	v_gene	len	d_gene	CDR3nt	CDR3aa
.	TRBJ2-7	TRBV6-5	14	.	TGTGCCAGCAGTTATCGAGGGGCGGGCTACGAGCAGTACTTC	CASSYRGAGYEQYF
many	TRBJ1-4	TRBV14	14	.	TGTGCCAGCAGCCAAGAGTATTTCGCGGAAAAACTGTTTTTT	CASSQEYFAEKLFF
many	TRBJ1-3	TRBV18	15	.	TGTGCCAGCTCACCATCAGGGAACTCTGGAAACACCATATATTTT	CASSPSGNSGNTIYF
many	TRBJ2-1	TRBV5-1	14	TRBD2	TGCGCCAGCAGAGGACTAGCGCTCTACAATGAGCAGTTCTTC	CASRGLALYNEQFF
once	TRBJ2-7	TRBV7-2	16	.	TGTGCCAGCAGCTTAGCGCTGGGAGGGGGTTTCTACGTGCAGTACTTC	CASSLALGGGFYVQYF
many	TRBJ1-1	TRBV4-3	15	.	TGCGCCAGCAGCCAAGACCGGGGATTGAACACTGAAGCTTTCTTT	CASSQDRGLNTEAFF
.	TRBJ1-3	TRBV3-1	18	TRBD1	TGTGCCTGCTGTTTAGGGGACAGGGGCCGCCGCGAGGGAAACACCATATATTTT	CACCLGDRGRREGNTIYF
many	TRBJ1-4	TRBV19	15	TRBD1	TGTGCCAGTAGGATATGGACAGGGAGTAATGAAAAACTGTTTTTT	CASRIWTGSNEKLFF
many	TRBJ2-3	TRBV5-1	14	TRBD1	TGTGCCAGCAGTGAGACAGGGTCCACAGATACGCAGTATTTT	CASSETGSTDTQYF
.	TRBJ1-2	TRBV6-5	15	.	TGTGCCAGCAGCTTACACAGGGCCTCTAACTATGGCTACACCTTC	CASSLHRASNYGYTF
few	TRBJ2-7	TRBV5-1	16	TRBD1	TGCGCCAGCAGCTTGCCCCGGACAGGGGCATCTTCCGAGCAGTACTTC	CASSLPRTGASSEQYF
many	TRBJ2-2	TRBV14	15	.	TGTGCCAGCAGCCAAGCGTACTTCCACACCGGGGAGCTGTTTTTT	CASSQAYFHTGELFF
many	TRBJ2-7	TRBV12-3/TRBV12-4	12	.	TGTGCCAGCAGGCATGGGGCCTACGAGCAGTACTTC	CASRHGAYEQYF
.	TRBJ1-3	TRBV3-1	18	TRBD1	TGTGCCAGCAGCCAAGCCTACAGGGGAACTTCCTCTGGAAACACCATATATTTT	CASSQAYRGTSSGNTIYF
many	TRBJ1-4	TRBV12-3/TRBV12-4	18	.	TGTGCCAGCAGTTTTAGAGGGTGGATTTTTCGAGCTAATGAAAAACTGTTTTTT	CASSFRGWIFRANEKLFF
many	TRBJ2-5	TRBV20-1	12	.	TGCAGTGCGATAAGGGATTCTGAGACCCAGTACTTC	CSAIRDSETQYF
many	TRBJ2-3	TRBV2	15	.	TGTGCCAGCAGTGATGAGGCGGGGAGCACAGATACGCAGTATTTT	CASSDEAGSTDTQYF
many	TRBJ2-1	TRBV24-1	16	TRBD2	TGTGCCACCAGTGATTTCAAACTAGCGGGAGTTCGCGAGCAGTTCTTC	CATSDFKLAGVREQFF
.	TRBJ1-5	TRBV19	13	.	TGTGCCAGTAGTATGAGGGAGAACCAGCCCCAGCATTTT	CASSMRENQPQHF
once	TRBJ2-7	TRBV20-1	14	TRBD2	TGCAGTGCTAGAAAGGGGACTAGCCACTACGAGCAGTACTTC	CSARKGTSHYEQYF
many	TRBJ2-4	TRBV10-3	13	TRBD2	TGTGCCATCAGAGGTGGCGGGAGCGACATTCAGTACTTC	CAIRGGGSDIQYF
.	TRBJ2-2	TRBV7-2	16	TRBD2	TGTGCCAGCAGCTTAGAAGGGACTACCAACACCGGGGAGCTGTTTTTT	CASSLEGTTNTGELFF
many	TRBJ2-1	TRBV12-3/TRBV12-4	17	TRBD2	TGTGCCGGGGCTCGGGCGGGGGGCCCTCGAAAGTACAATGAGCAGTTCTTC	CAGARAGGPRKYNEQFF
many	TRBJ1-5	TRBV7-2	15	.	TGTGCCAGCAGCTTCTCTGGGATTAGCAATCAGCCCCAGCATTTT	CASSFSGISNQPQHF